This T cell receptor beta chain was recorded in a study of shared clonotypes between healthy human individuals. Clones were read by immunoSEQ multiplex PCR, and TCRdb kept only the in-frame ones, dropping some. Here the sample spans roughly 2.5 million clones, approximately 92% being singletons. The CDR3 spans 15 residues. Germline V lookup: CDR1 SGHRS, CDR2 YFSETQ. V was pared by 5 bases and J by 7 bases, with 9 bases of the junction left unmatched. The TCR comes from a man between 18 and 35 years old in good health. The sequencing input was naive CD4+ T cells sorted from blood. Subset specified: CD45RA+ positively selected. This rearrangement joins TRBV5-1 to TRBJ1-4; 9 positions match TRBD1. Written as DNA, the CDR3 is TGCGCCAGCAGGAATCAGGACAGGGGAGGTGAAAAACTGTTTTTT. This codes for CASRNQDRGGEKLFF.